This TCR beta chain came from a study of T cell repertoires in cytomegalovirus infection. Study background: Public TCR beta signatures were indicative of both CMV infection and a matching HLA type.

Germline CDR1 reads SGHTA; CDR2 reads FQGNSA. The CDR3 has 14 amino acids. V lost 8 bases to trimming and J lost 6 bases; unmatched junction nucleotides: 10. A few counts support this clonotype. No antigen is known for it. TCRdb re-called the reads with MiXCR, one entry per CDR3 protein. The sample lists tens of thousands of distinct CDR3 sequences, around 18% occurring once. The V and J genes are TRBV7-2 and TRBJ2-7, with 10 bases identical to TRBD2. The sequence was obtained from a human donor in good health (CMV status not recorded). Some clones in this sample may be carry-over from other donors' samples. Specimen: CD8+ T cells from cultured PBMCs, collected from culture after CMV antigen stimulation. CDR3 coding DNA: TGTGCCAGCGGATGGGGGGGACTAGCGACCGAGCAGTACTTC. This translates into CASGWGGLATEQYF.